This TCR beta chain was sequenced in a study of CD8 T cells in Susac syndrome. After extraction with the RNeasy kit, about 0.5 to 1 ug of the RNA was reverse transcribed using random hexamers. In TCRdb, the immunoSEQ multiplex PCR reads were re-called with MiXCR into one record per CDR3 protein. The sample has around 280,000 distinct CDR3 sequences; about 85% are singletons. Germline V gene lookup returns CDR1 MNHEY and CDR2 SVGAGI. Trimming cost V 2 bases and J 5 bases; bases outside gene matches: 5. This CDR3 has 15 residues. TEMRA cells were FACS-enriched, while CD8+ and CD4+ T cells were negatively isolated.

The gene calls are TRBV6-5 and TRBJ2-1; 8 positions agree with TRBD2. Sequenced: CD8+ T cells from PBMCs. The sequence came from a human donor with multiple sclerosis. The CDR3, as DNA: TGTGCCAGCAGTTACGGTCTAGCGGGCGACAATGAGCAGTTCTTC. It is translated as CASSYGLAGDNEQFF.